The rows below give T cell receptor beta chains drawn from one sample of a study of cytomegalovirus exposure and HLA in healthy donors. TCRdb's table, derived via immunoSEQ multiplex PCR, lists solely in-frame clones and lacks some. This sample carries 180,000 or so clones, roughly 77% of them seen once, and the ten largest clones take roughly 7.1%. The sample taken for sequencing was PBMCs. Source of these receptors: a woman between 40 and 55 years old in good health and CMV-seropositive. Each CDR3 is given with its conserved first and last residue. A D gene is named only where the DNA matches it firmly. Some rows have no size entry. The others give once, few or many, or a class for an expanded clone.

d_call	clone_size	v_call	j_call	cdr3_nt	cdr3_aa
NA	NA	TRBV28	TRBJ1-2	TGTGCCACCGGGCGGGAGCCGACTAACTATGGCTACACCTTC	CATGREPTNYGYTF
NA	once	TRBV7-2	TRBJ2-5	TGTGCCAGCAGCTTACAACATCAAGAGACCCAGTACTTC	CASSLQHQETQYF
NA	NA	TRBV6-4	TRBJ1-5	TGTGCCAGCAGTGCGTTCTGTCGGGGATGGGATCAGCCCCAGCATTTT	CASSAFCRGWDQPQHF
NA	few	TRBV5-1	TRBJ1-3	TGCGCCAGCAGTTCGTCCTCTCAGGGGTCCGGAAACACCATATATTTT	CASSSSSQGSGNTIYF
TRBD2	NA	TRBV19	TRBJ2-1	TGTGCCAGCATTGGGACTAGCGGGAACAATGAGCAGTTCTTC	CASIGTSGNNEQFF
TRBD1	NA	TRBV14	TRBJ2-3	TGTGCCAGCAGCCAAGATGGACAGGGGTGGTCGACCACAGATACGCAGTATTTT	CASSQDGQGWSTTDTQYF
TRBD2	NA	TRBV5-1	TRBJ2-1	TGCGCCAGCAGCACTGGACTAGTGGTCGATGAGCAGTTCTTC	CASSTGLVVDEQFF
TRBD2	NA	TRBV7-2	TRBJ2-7	TGTGCCAGCAGCTTAGAAGGTAGCGGGAGCTACGAGCAGTACTTC	CASSLEGSGSYEQYF
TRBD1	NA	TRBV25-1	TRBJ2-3	TGTGCCAGCAGTGATCGCCACGGGACAGGTCCCACAGATACGCAGTATTTT	CASSDRHGTGPTDTQYF
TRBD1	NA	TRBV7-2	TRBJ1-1	TGTGCCAGCAGCGAACGGACAGGGGTGTATGGCACTGAAGCTTTCTTT	CASSERTGVYGTEAFF
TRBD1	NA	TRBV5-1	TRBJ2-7	TGTGCCAGCAGGACGGCAGGGGGCGGCGAGCAGTACTTC	CASRTAGGGEQYF
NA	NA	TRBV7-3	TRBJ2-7	TGTGCCAGCAGCTTAACAGGAGTCTCCTACGAGCAGTACTTC	CASSLTGVSYEQYF
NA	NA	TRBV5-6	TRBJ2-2	TGTGCCAGCAGCTCTCTTGACGGGAGAAATACCGGGGAGCTGTTTTTT	CASSSLDGRNTGELFF
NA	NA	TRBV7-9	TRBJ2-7	TGTGCCAGCAGCTTGTTGGGACACACCTACGAGCAGTACTTC	CASSLLGHTYEQYF
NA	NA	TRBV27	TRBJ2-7	TGTGCCAGCAGTCTCAGGGCGGGACCTACCTACGAGCAGTACTTC	CASSLRAGPTYEQYF
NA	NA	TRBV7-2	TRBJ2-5	TGTGCCAGCAGCTTCCAGTCCAGCGGGCAAGAGACCCAGTACTTC	CASSFQSSGQETQYF
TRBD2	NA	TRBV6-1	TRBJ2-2	TGTGCCAGCAGTGCACTAGCGGGAGGGGGTAACGCCGGGGAGCTGTTTTTT	CASSALAGGGNAGELFF
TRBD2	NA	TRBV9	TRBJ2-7	TGTGCCAGCAGCGTAGGGCTAGCGGTCGATACCTACGAGCAGTACTTC	CASSVGLAVDTYEQYF
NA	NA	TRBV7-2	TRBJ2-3	TGTGCCAGCAGCTTAGATAGCAGTACCGTTCCTAGCACAGATACGCAGTATTTT	CASSLDSSTVPSTDTQYF
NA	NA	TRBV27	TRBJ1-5	TGTGCCAGCAGTTTTGCAGGGTTAGGTCAGCCCCAGCATTTT	CASSFAGLGQPQHF
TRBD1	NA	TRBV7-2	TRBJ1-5	TGTGCCAGCAGCTTAGCGGGACAGGTCAATCAGCCCCAGCATTTT	CASSLAGQVNQPQHF
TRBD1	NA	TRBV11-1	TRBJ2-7	TGTGCCAGCCGGTACAGGGGTACTACTTACGAGCAGTACTTC	CASRYRGTTYEQYF
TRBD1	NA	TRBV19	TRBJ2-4	TGTGCCAGTAGTATCCCCTCCGACAGGGGGCTCGGCATTCAGTACTTC	CASSIPSDRGLGIQYF
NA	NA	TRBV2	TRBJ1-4	TGTGCCAGCATCCGGGTCGCGAATGAAAAACTGTTTTTT	CASIRVANEKLFF
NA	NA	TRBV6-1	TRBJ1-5	TGTGCCAGCAGTGAAGCCCCAAGAGAGAGGGGCAATCAGCCCCAGCATTTT	CASSEAPRERGNQPQHF
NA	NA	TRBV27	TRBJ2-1	TGTGCCAGCAGTTTATCGGGTGGGACATTGATCAACAATGAGCAGTTCTTC	CASSLSGGTLINNEQFF
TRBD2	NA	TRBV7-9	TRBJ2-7	TGTGCCAGCAGCTTCGTTAGCGGGAGCTCCTACGAGCAGTACTTC	CASSFVSGSSYEQYF
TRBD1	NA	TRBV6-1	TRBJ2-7	TGTGCCAGCAGTGAAAACAGGGGTTACGAGCAGTACTTC	CASSENRGYEQYF
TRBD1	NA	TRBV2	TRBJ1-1	TGTGCCAGCAGTCTGGACAGGGAGGTTGGGGCTTTCTTT	CASSLDREVGAFF
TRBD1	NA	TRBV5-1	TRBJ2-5	TGCGCCAGCAAACAGGGGGACCACCAAGAGACCCAGTACTTC	CASKQGDHQETQYF
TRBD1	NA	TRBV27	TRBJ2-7	TGTGCCAGCAGTCGAACAGGGGAACGGGAGCAGTACTTC	CASSRTGEREQYF
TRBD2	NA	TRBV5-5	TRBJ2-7	TGTGCCACCCAAGCGGGAACGTCTCCCCACGAGCAGTACTTC	CATQAGTSPHEQYF
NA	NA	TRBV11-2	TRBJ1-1	TGTGCCAGCAGCGCCGCGTCCATGAAAACTGAAGCTTTCTTT	CASSAASMKTEAFF
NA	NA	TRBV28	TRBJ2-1	TGTGCCAGCAGTTGGGGGGGGGCTGGGGGTTACAATGAGCAGTTCTTC	CASSWGGAGGYNEQFF
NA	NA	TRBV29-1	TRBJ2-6	TGCAGCCCCGGGGGTACCTCTGGGGCCAACGTCCTGACTTTC	CSPGGTSGANVLTF
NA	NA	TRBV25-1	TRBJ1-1	TGTGCCAGCAGTGTCCGAGGGATTGGGACTGAAGCTTTCTTT	CASSVRGIGTEAFF
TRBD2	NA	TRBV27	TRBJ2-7	TGTGCCAGCAGTCCCGGGACTAGCGGGATATCCTACGAGCAGTACTTC	CASSPGTSGISYEQYF
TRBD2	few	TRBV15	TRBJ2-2	TGTGCCACCAGGCGAGGACTAGCGGGAGTATCGAACACCGGGGAGCTGTTTTTT	CATRRGLAGVSNTGELFF
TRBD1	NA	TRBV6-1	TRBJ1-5	TGTGCCAGCAGTAGCAGGGGGGAGAATCAGCCCCAGCATTTT	CASSSRGENQPQHF
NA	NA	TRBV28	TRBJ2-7	TGTGCCAGCAGTTTGGCTGTCTACGAGCAGTACTTC	CASSLAVYEQYF
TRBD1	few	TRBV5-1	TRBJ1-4	TGCGCCAGCAGCTCCGGGACAGGGATAGAAAAACTGTTTTTT	CASSSGTGIEKLFF
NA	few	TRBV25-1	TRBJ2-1	TGTGCCAGCAGTGAATCCGGAGGGGACCACTCCTACAATGAGCAGTTCTTC	CASSESGGDHSYNEQFF
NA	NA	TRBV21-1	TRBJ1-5	TGTGCCAGCAGTGTCCCCCACAGGGGCGACAATCAGCCCCAGCATTTT	CASSVPHRGDNQPQHF
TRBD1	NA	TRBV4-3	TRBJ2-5	TGCGCCAGCAGCCAAGATCCGGGACAGGGGGCCACCCAGTACTTC	CASSQDPGQGATQYF
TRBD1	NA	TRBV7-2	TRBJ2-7	TGTGCCAGCAGCGCACAGGGGGACAGATACGAGCAGTACTTC	CASSAQGDRYEQYF
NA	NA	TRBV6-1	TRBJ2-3	TGTGCCAGCAGTGGGGGTGACAGGAGCACAGATACGCAGTATTTT	CASSGGDRSTDTQYF
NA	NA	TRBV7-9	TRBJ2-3	TGTGCCAGCAGCCGCGATACAGATACGCAGTATTTT	CASSRDTDTQYF
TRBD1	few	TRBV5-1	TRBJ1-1	TGCGCCAGCAGCTCGGGACAGGGGGTGGGGGACACTGAAGCTTTCTTT	CASSSGQGVGDTEAFF
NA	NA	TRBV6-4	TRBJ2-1	TGTGCCAGCAGTGATTCATACAGGGGAGGCTACAATGAGCAGTTCTTC	CASSDSYRGGYNEQFF
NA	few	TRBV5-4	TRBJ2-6	TGTGCCAGCAGCTGGGACTCCCCCTCTGGGGCCAACGTCCTGACTTTC	CASSWDSPSGANVLTF
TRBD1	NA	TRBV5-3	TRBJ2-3	TGTGCCAGAAGGCTACAGGGGAACCCCGGAGATACGCAGTATTTT	CARRLQGNPGDTQYF
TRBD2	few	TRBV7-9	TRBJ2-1	TGTGCCAGCAGCCCTAGCGGGAGCTCCTACAATGAGCAGTTCTTC	CASSPSGSSYNEQFF
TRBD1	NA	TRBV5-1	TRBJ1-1	TGCGCCAGCAGCTTGTTACCCCGGGACAGGGAAGCTTTCTTT	CASSLLPRDREAFF
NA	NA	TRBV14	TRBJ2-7	TGTGCCAGCAGCCAAGGTGGGACTGGCACTTACGAGCAGTACTTC	CASSQGGTGTYEQYF
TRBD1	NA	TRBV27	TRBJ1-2	TGTGCCAGCAAATACACAGGGGTCTCCTATGGCTACACCTTC	CASKYTGVSYGYTF
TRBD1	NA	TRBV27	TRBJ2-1	TGTGCCAGCAGTTTATCAGGGACAGGGGTCCATGAGCAGTTCTTC	CASSLSGTGVHEQFF
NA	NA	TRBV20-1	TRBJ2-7	TGCAGTGCTAGCGGACGAAGCGGATACTTC	CSASGRSGYF
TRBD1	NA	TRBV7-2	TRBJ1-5	TGTGCCAGCAGCATCAGACAGGGAACTCAGCCCCAGCATTTT	CASSIRQGTQPQHF